This TCR beta chain was captured in a study of neurological immune-mediated disorders. Study-level points and caveats: The highest TCR clonal expansion occurred in HTLV-1-associated myelopathy; multiple sclerosis fell below healthy controls. None of the CDR3 amino acid sequences of expanded clones were shared across subjects, and this suggested private repertoires in all groups.

It was by 5'RACE with 10-nucleotide random UMIs that the cDNA was made. Each CDR3 protein gets one entry after TCRdb re-called the 5' RACE reads with MiXCR. The profile covers some 50,000 distinct CDR3 sequences, with 16% appearing a single time and roughly 4% taken by the ten largest. This CDR3 has 15 amino acids. CDR1 and CDR2 from the germline V gene are KGHSH and LQKENI. V was pared by 3 bases and J by 4 bases, with 3 bases of the junction left unmatched. Comment on this clonotype: The antigen is unknown.

In Maryland, USA, blood bank volunteers were the healthy controls. This clonotype originated in a man in his sixties in good health. The chain recombines TRBV18 with TRBJ2-1; TRBD2 matches 10 bases. The sequenced material came from PBMCs. CDR3 in amino acids: CASSPEGLAYNEQFF. The CDR3 DNA is TGTGCCAGCTCACCCGAGGGACTAGCGTACAATGAGCAGTTCTTC. The full variable domain, its missing parts supplied by reference TRBV18 and TRBJ2-1, is NAGVMQNPRHLVRRRGQEARLRCSPMKGHSHVYWYRQLPEEGLKFMVYLQKENIIDESGMPKERFSAEFPKEGPSILRIQQVVRGDSAAYFCASSPEGLAYNEQFFGPGTRLTVL.